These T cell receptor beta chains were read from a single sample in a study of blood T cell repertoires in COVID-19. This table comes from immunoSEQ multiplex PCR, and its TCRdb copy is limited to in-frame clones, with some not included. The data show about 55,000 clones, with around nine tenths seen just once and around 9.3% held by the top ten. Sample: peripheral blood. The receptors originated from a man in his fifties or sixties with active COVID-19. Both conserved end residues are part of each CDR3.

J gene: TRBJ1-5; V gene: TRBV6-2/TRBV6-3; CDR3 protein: CASSYGGRTNQPQHF
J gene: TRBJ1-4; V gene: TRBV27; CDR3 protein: CASSVDRGQEKLFF
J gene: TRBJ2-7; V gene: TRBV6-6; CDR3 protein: CASSYPGQGSYEQYF
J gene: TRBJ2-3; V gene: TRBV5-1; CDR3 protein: CASSPGLAGGGDTQYF
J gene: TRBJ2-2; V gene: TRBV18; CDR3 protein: CASSGQGSNTGELFF
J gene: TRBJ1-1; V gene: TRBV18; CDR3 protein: CASSPWTGTTEAFF
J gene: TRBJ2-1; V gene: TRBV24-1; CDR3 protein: CATSGGQSSYNEQFF
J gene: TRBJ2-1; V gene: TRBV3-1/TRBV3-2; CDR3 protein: CASSPRLAVTYNEQFF
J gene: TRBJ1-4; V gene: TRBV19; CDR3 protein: CASKQGNVGSTNEKLFF
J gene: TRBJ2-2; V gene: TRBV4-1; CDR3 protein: CASSTRDTITGELFF
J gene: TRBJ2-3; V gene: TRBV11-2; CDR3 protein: CASSSRDWGFTDTQYF
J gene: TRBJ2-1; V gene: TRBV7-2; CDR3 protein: CAIESSGRAVNEQFF
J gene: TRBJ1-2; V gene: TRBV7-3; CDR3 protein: CASSPQGMGGYTF
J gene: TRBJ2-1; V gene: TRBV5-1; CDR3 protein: CASSLGQGEYNEQFF
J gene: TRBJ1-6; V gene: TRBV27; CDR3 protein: CASSPTGTVNNSPLHF